These 18 T cell receptor beta chains originate from one sample sequenced in a study of post-analysis software for immune sequencing data. Libraries were made from TCR beta cDNA, and they carried unique molecular identifiers. MiXCR, applied by TCRdb to the PCR reads, yields one record per CDR3 protein. Among 170,000 or so distinct CDR3 sequences, about 29% were seen once, and the ten largest hold roughly 1.6%. Which antigens these TCRs recognize remains unknown. Overall study results and limits: Compared with controls, patients had more of roughly five TRBV segments, including TRBV5-6, TRBV5-1 and TRBV20-1.

Material: blood. These receptors were taken from a girl aged 5-17 years with multiple sclerosis.

In its sample, this clonotype was seen many times. The chain uses TRBV11-2 and TRBJ2-1, with D possibly matching TRBD2 (6 bases). The CDR3 contains 16 residues. The germline CDR1 and CDR2 sequences are SGHAT and FQNNGV. Between the trimmed V and J ends, which lost 1 base and 6 bases, there was a span of 16 bases. For the CDR3, the DNA is TGTGCCAGCAGCTTAGCGGGAGAACAATTTGTCAATGAGCAGTTCTTC. Translated, it gives CASSLAGEQFVNEQFF.

The chain has TRBV4-3 and TRBJ1-6, with 8 bases fitting TRBD1. The V gene's germline CDR1 is LGHNA and CDR2 YSLEER. V was clipped by 4 bases and J by 10 bases; unmatched bases: 3. The CDR3 has 13 amino acids. The CDR3 reads CASSPDRESPLHF. The CDR3 region has the DNA TGCGCCAGCAGCCCGGACAGGGAATCACCCCTCCACTTT.

This clonotype was observed many times. The chain couples TRBV29-1 to TRBJ2-5, with D possibly TRBD2 on 5 matching bases. Germline CDR1 reads SQVTM; CDR2 reads ANQGSEA. The CDR3 length is 11 residues. V was pared by 7 bases and J by 3 bases, with 9 bases between. The CDR3 is CSGGEEETQYF. CDR3 nucleotide sequence: TGCAGCGGGGGAGAGGAAGAGACCCAGTACTTC.

This chain connects TRBV12-3 or TRBV12-4 to TRBJ2-7; D is undetermined. The V end lost 6 bases, the J end lost 3 bases, and 15 bases lay between the germline ends. The CDR3 length is 14 residues. The CDR3 DNA sequence: TGTGCCAGCAGACACAGAGGAACCCTCTACGAGCAGTACTTC. Translated, it gives CASRHRGTLYEQYF.

This clonotype was counted only a few times. This chain joins TRBV4-1 and TRBJ1-1; a weak D match, TRBD1 (6 bases). V lost 2 bases and J lost 7, with 17 bases in between. CDR1 MGHRA and CDR2 YSYEKL come from the germline V gene. CDR3 size: 15 residues. In DNA, the CDR3 is TGCGCCAGCAGCCAACTTTCGATGGGGGCGCGTGAAGCTTTCTTT. Its translation is CASSQLSMGAREAFF.

A remark on this clonotype: A clone one base away is much larger, so this may be a read error. The genes are TRBV12-3 or TRBV12-4 and TRBJ2-3; TRBD2 matches 11 bases. The CDR3 is 16 residues long. The CDR3 region is CASSSGLAGVTDTRYF. The CDR3 DNA reads as TGTGCCAGCAGTTCCGGACTAGCGGGTGTCACAGATACGCGGTATTTT.

Note on this clonotype: Given a much more abundant clone one base away, this may be a read error. The rearrangement joins TRBV6-5 to TRBJ2-1; perhaps D is TRBD1 or TRBD2 (5 bases each). The CDR3 runs 13 residues. V lost 10 bases to trimming and J lost 9 bases, with 19 bases between them. Germline V gives CDR1 MNHEY, CDR2 SVGAGI. Here the CDR3 reads CANKVEGMGEQFF. CDR3 in DNA: TGTGCCAACAAAGTCGAGGGGATGGGTGAGCAGTTCTTC.

Regarding this clonotype: This may stem from a read error, because a much larger clone lies one nucleotide away. This chain joins TRBV5-1 and TRBJ2-7; D possibly uses TRBD1 or TRBD2 (5 bases each). The CDR3 totals 16 residues. V was shortened by 0 bases and J by 7 bases, with 20 bases between the two germline ends. Germline loops: CDR1 SGHRS, CDR2 YFSETQ. CDR3 sequence (DNA): TGCGCCAGCAGCTTGGGAGGGACGGGTCGGTACAATGAGCAGTACTTC. Protein product: CASSLGGTGRYNEQYF.

This clonotype was recorded at least ten times. The chain employs TRBV25-1 and TRBJ2-7; D not resolved. Trimming pared 6 bases from V and 0 bases from J, leaving 9 bases between. Germline V gene data show CDR1 as MGHDK and CDR2 as SYGVNS. This CDR3 contains 13 residues. The CDR3 DNA reads as TGTGCCAGCAGCTCCAGTAGCTCCTACGAGCAGTACTTC. This encodes CASSSSSSYEQYF.

This clonotype showed up just a few times. V and J are TRBV20-1 and TRBJ1-5, with D possibly matching TRBD1 (5 bases). The CDR3 totals 13 residues. Germline V lookup: CDR1 DFQATT, CDR2 SNEGSKA (reference sequence). V gave up 6 bases and J gave up 7 bases, with 16 bases separating them. CDR3 in DNA: TGCAGTGCAAAAGGGACTGCCAGGCAGCCCCAGCATTTT. Protein sequence: CSAKGTARQPQHF.

In its sample, this clonotype was seen once. Compared with germline, one end of the junction differs, possibly owing to a read error. CDR3 region: CAGSSQINQRRTEAFF. The CDR3 DNA is TGTGCCGGCAGTTCCCAAATAAACCAAAGACGGACTGAAGCTTTCTTT. The J gene is TRBJ1-1, the V gene TRBV6-6; D is unresolved. The CDR3 is 16 residues long. Germline CDR1 is MNHNY and CDR2 is SVGAGI (reference sequence).

The rearrangement uses TRBV6-2 or TRBV6-3 and TRBJ1-5; D unresolved. Looked up from germline, CDR1 is MNHEY and CDR2 is SVGEGT. With 5 bases removed from V and 0 bases from J, the gap between germline ends came to 8 bases. This CDR3 contains 14 residues. The CDR3 coding sequence is TGTGCCAGCAGTGCCTCAAATAGCAATCAGCCCCAGCATTTT. Protein product: CASSASNSNQPQHF.

The rearrangement joins TRBV7-2 to TRBJ2-3; D is unclear. V shed 1 base and J shed 6 bases, with 11 bases lying between them. The germline V gene encodes CDR1 SGHTA and CDR2 FQGNSA. CDR3 length equals 14 residues. CDR3 amino acids: CASSLEARMDTQYF. CDR3 bases: TGTGCCAGCAGCTTAGAAGCTAGAATGGATACGCAGTATTTT. Using reference TRBV7-2 and TRBJ2-3 for the parts outside the CDR3, the full variable domain is GAGVSQSPSNKVTEKGKDVELRCDPISGHTALYWYRQSLGQGLEFLIYFQGNSAPDKSGLPSDRFSAERTGGSVSTLTIQRTQQEDSAVYLCASSLEARMDTQYFGPGTRLTVL.

Of note for this clonotype: A much larger clonotype is one base distant, so this may be a read error. The chain joins TRBV11-2 to TRBJ2-5; the match to TRBD2 covers 9 bases. After removal of 5 bases from V and 11 bases from J, the junction contained 6 bases not matched to a gene. Germline CDR1 SGHAT, CDR2 FQNNGV. The CDR3 is 12 residues long. In nucleotides, the CDR3 is TGTGCCAGCAGCCCACTAGCGGGTGAGCAGTACTTC. Its protein is CASSPLAGEQYF.

This clonotype has a single count. The genes are TRBV6-5 and TRBJ1-3, with D hard to call. The V end was cut by 5 bases, the J end by 0 bases, with 11 bases between. The length of the CDR3 is 15 residues. In germline, CDR1 is MNHEY, CDR2 SVGAGI. The CDR3 loop is CASSETLSSGNTIYF. Here the CDR3 DNA reads TGTGCCAGCAGTGAGACCCTTTCCTCTGGAAACACCATATATTTT.

The rearrangement joins TRBV28 to TRBJ2-6; D could derive from TRBD1 or TRBD2 (6 bases each). CDR1 MDHEN and CDR2 SYDVKM come from the germline V gene. CDR3 length equals 18 residues. V was trimmed by 4 bases and J by 6 bases, leaving 22 bases between them. The CDR3: CASSWNRDSFTEANVLTF. The CDR3 coding sequence is TGTGCCAGCAGTTGGAACAGGGACTCCTTTACTGAGGCCAACGTCCTGACTTTC.

This clonotype was detected many times. CDR3 DNA sequence: TGCGCCAGCAGCTTGGGGGCTCCCAATGAGCAGTTCTTC. The encoded protein is CASSLGAPNEQFF. The chain combines TRBV5-1 with TRBJ2-1, with D unclear. The CDR3 extends over 13 amino acids. Germline V CDR1 and CDR2: SGHRS, YFSETQ. Trimming cost V 0 bases and J 6 bases, with 7 bases left between them.

Here the CDR3 reads CASRPFLTSGRSNEQYF. The CDR3 DNA follows: TGTGCCAGCCGACCATTTTTGACTAGCGGGAGGAGCAACGAGCAGTACTTC. The gene calls are TRBV27 and TRBJ2-7; 13 bases map to TRBD2. Germline assignment: CDR1 MNHEY and CDR2 SMNVEV (reference sequence). V shed 8 bases and J 5 bases; nucleotides not matched to a gene: 15. There are 17 residues in the CDR3.